The clone carrying this TCR beta chain was picked up many times. Its target is not known. TCRdb used MiXCR to call clones anew from the PCR reads. The sample lists 15,000 to 20,000 clones, 9.5% to 15% occurring once. This specimen comes from a study of metastatic and nonmetastatic thyroid tumors. Overall study context: Comparison of repertoires was carried out across blood and tumor or nodule tissue from malignant and benign thyroid patients.

Study results and limitations: The reported finding was significantly higher TCR beta diversity in malignant thyroid tumors relative to benign nodules, in blood and tumor.

Trimming removed 0 bases at V and 8 bases at J, with 10 bases between. The CDR3 spans 14 residues. From germline, CDR1 is SGHTA and CDR2 FQGNSA. Patients had received no treatment of any kind before thyroid surgery. The sample comprised blood. The rearrangement joins TRBV7-2 to TRBJ1-4; D unclear. This receptor was identified in a female donor with papillary thyroid cancer or a benign thyroid nodule (not recorded which). Some clones in this sample may be carry-over from other donors' samples. In DNA, the CDR3 is TGTGCCAGCAGCTTAGCAGGCACGGGGGAAAAACTGTTTTTT. Its translation is CASSLAGTGEKLFF. The variable domain in full, with the rest retrieved from reference TRBV7-2 and TRBJ1-4, is GAGVSQSPSNKVTEKGKDVELRCDPISGHTALYWYRQSLGQGLEFLIYFQGNSAPDKSGLPSDRFSAERTGGSVSTLTIQRTQQEDSAVYLCASSLAGTGEKLFFGSGTQLSVL.